These 21 T cell receptor beta chains were all obtained from the same sample, sequenced in a study of cytomegalovirus exposure and HLA in healthy donors. The PCR used 60 Vbeta and 13 Jbeta primers. Only in-frame clones appear in the TCRdb table, and some are missing; sequencing was by immunoSEQ multiplex PCR. This table holds some 45,000 clones, 65% to 80% found once. Sequenced: PBMCs. These receptors all come from a man aged 25-45 years in good health and CMV-seronegative.

This chain connects TRBV2 to TRBJ2-1, with D maybe TRBD2 (6 bases). This CDR3 is 15 amino acids long. Per germline, CDR1 SNHLY and CDR2 FYNNEI. V was pared by 6 bases and J by 1 base, with 13 bases between. CDR3 region: CASRIGTQSYNEQFF. The CDR3 nucleotides are TGTGCCAGCAGGATCGGGACTCAGTCCTACAATGAGCAGTTCTTC.

This clone came up a few times. The genes are TRBV7-2 and TRBJ2-3; D not resolved. V lost 2 bases, J lost 6 bases, and 12 bases lay in between. CDR1 and CDR2 from the germline V gene are SGHTA and FQGNSA. The CDR3 spans 14 residues. The CDR3 DNA reads as TGTGCCAGCAGCTTACTCGGTCCGGGTGATACGCAGTATTTT. This encodes CASSLLGPGDTQYF.

The V call is TRBV5-1, the J call TRBJ2-7; 8 nucleotides line up with TRBD2. J lost 5 bases, V lost 3 bases, and 7 bases had no gene match. There are 14 residues in the CDR3. The germline V gene encodes CDR1 SGHRS and CDR2 YFSETQ. CDR3 sequence reads: CASSSGGAGDEQYF. The CDR3 nucleotides read TGCGCCAGCAGCTCGGGGGGAGCGGGAGACGAGCAGTACTTC.

This clone has just one count. V is TRBV27 and J is TRBJ2-3; 7 nucleotides line up with TRBD2. Germline values: CDR1 MNHEY, CDR2 SMNVEV (reference sequence). The V gene end was trimmed by 4 bases and the J gene end by 0 bases; junction bases not matched to a gene: 4. CDR3 length equals 15 residues. CDR3 in DNA: TGTGCCAGCAGTTCCGCGGGGGAGAGCACAGATACGCAGTATTTT. It yields the protein CASSSAGESTDTQYF.

This chain links TRBV29-1 with TRBJ2-1; tentatively, D is TRBD2 (5 bases). The CDR3 contains 13 residues. From germline, CDR1 is SQVTM and CDR2 ANQGSEA. Between the trimmed V and J ends, which lost 4 bases and 5 bases, there was a span of 12 bases. The CDR3 loop is CSVGLAHNNEQFF. The DNA of the CDR3 is TGCAGCGTTGGGTTAGCGCATAACAATGAGCAGTTCTTC.

V gene TRBV15 combines with J gene TRBJ1-2; TRBD1 is a possible D gene (6 bases). Looked up from germline, CDR1 is LNHNV and CDR2 is YYDKDF (reference sequence). The CDR3 runs 14 residues. Trimming pared 2 bases from V and 2 bases from J, leaving 9 bases between. In DNA form, the CDR3 reads TGTGCCACCAGCAGACCCGGACAGAACTATGGCTACACCTTC. Translating it yields CATSRPGQNYGYTF.

The table lists this clone with a few counts. The chain couples TRBV5-8 to TRBJ2-1; possible D gene TRBD1, 5 bases. Trimming cost V 1 base and J 3 bases, with 5 bases left between them. There are 13 residues in the CDR3. Germline assignment: CDR1 SGHTS and CDR2 YDEGEE. The CDR3 here is CASSLTGYNEQFF. CDR3 DNA sequence: TGTGCCAGCAGCTTGACAGGCTACAATGAGCAGTTCTTC.

In DNA, the CDR3 is TGTGCCATCAGTGAGCCAGCGGGATTCACAGATACGCAGTATTTT. Encoded protein: CAISEPAGFTDTQYF. The genes are TRBV10-3 and TRBJ2-3; 7 nucleotides line up with TRBD2. V dropped 2 bases and J dropped 2; count of bases not matched to a gene: 4. CDR3 length: 15 residues. The germline gives CDR1 ENHRY, CDR2 SYGVKD.

The chain combines TRBV30 with TRBJ1-5; D gene unclear. Germline V gene data show CDR1 as GTSNPN and CDR2 as SVGIG (reference sequence). The ends were cut back, 3 bases at V and 7 bases at J, with 16 bases in the middle. The CDR3 has 14 residues. CDR3 sequence: CAWSARLGRQPQHF. The DNA for the CDR3 is TGTGCCTGGAGCGCCCGGTTGGGGAGACAGCCCCAGCATTTT.

The chain employs TRBV5-4 and TRBJ2-1, with 8 bases identical to TRBD2. This CDR3 is built from 12 residues. Germline assignment: CDR1 SGHNT and CDR2 YYREEE (reference sequence). Unmatched junction bases numbered 5, after V lost 3 bases and J lost 12 bases. CDR3 bases: TGTGCCAGCAGCTGGGGACTAGATGGGCAGTTCTTC. Protein: CASSWGLDGQFF.

This clone was detected a few times. The rearrangement links TRBV5-4 to TRBJ2-4; no reliable D call. Germline V lookup: CDR1 SGHNT, CDR2 YYREEE (reference sequence). The CDR3 is 15 residues long. V lost 0 bases, J lost 0 bases, and 7 bases lay in between. The CDR3 sequence: CASSLAGLAKNIQYF. In DNA, the CDR3 is TGTGCCAGCAGCTTGGCCGGGTTAGCCAAAAACATTCAGTACTTC. The whole variable domain, remainder taken from reference TRBV5-4 and TRBJ2-4, is ETGVTQSPTHLIKTRGQQVTLRCSSQSGHNTVSWYQQALGQGPQFIFQYYREEENGRGNFPPRFSGLQFPNYSSELNVNALELDDSALYLCASSLAGLAKNIQYFGAGTRLSVL.

This clone occurred a few times. The V call is TRBV5-1, the J call TRBJ2-5, with D possibly being TRBD2 (5 bases). The closer fit of TRBJ2-7 to the DNA end suggests the J call may be wrong. The CDR3 consists of 13 residues. Germline CDR1 reads SGHRS; CDR2 reads YFSETQ. CDR3 DNA: TGCGCCAGCAGCTTAGTTGGAGGCTACGAGCAGTACTTC. It is translated as CASSLVGGYEQYF.

The chain employs TRBV5-1 and TRBJ2-1; D gene ambiguous. The CDR3 runs to 15 residues. V was shortened by 2 bases and J by 1 base, with 10 bases between the two germline ends. CDR1 SGHRS and CDR2 YFSETQ come from the germline V gene. The CDR3 sequence is CASSLDSPSYNEQFF. DNA of the CDR3: TGCGCCAGCAGCTTAGACTCCCCGTCCTACAATGAGCAGTTCTTC. The whole variable domain, filled in from reference TRBV5-1 and TRBJ2-1, reads KAGVTQTPRYLIKTRGQQVTLSCSPISGHRSVSWYQQTPGQGLQFLFEYFSETQRNKGNFPGRFSGRQFSNSRSEMNVSTLELGDSALYLCASSLDSPSYNEQFFGPGTRLTVL.

This clone was seen a few times. This chain connects TRBV5-6 to TRBJ2-1; TRBD1 matches 9 bases. Germline V gene lookup returns CDR1 SGHDT and CDR2 YYEEEE. V was pared by 2 bases and J by 14 bases, with 2 bases of the junction left unmatched. The CDR3 sequence is 11 residues long. CDR3 loop: CASSFRDREFF. CDR3 coding DNA: TGTGCCAGCAGCTTTCGGGACAGGGAGTTCTTC.

The CDR3 DNA reads TGTGCCAGCAGCTTGAGGGTGGGGACAGCTGGGGACGAGCAGTACTTC. This sequence encodes CASSLRVGTAGDEQYF. The V call is TRBV5-6, the J call TRBJ2-7, with 7 bases fitting TRBD1. The CDR3 is 16 residues long. The germline CDR1 and CDR2 sequences are SGHDT and YYEEEE. J lost 5 bases, V lost 1 base, and 12 bases had no gene match.

Worth noting for this clone: Relative to the germline gene, one junction end is altered; a read error may explain this. The J gene is TRBJ1-6, the V gene TRBV4-2; perhaps TRBD1 as D (5 bases). The CDR3 runs to 17 residues. The germline V gene has CDR1 LGHNA and CDR2 YNFKEQ. This chain's CDR3 is CASSQGSGQGLNSPLHF. The CDR3 DNA follows: TGTGCCAGCAGCCAAGGCTCGGGCCAGGGACTTAATTCCCCCCTCCACTTT.

This clone was found a few times. V is TRBV29-1 and J is TRBJ1-1; D possibly corresponds to TRBD1 (6 bases). The ends were cut back, 3 bases at V and 6 bases at J, with 17 bases in the middle. The CDR3 is 14 residues long. Germline CDR1 SQVTM, CDR2 ANQGSEA. CDR3 nucleotide sequence: TGCAGCGTTGATGCGGGGGCGCAAAGGTCTGAAGCTTTCTTT. Amino acid sequence: CSVDAGAQRSEAFF.

The rearrangement links TRBV18 to TRBJ2-5; D is perhaps TRBD2 (5 bases). CDR3 length: 15 amino acids. Germline V lookup: CDR1 KGHSH, CDR2 LQKENI. The V gene lost 2 bases and the J gene lost 5 bases, with 15 bases spanning the gap. In DNA form, the CDR3 reads TGTGCCAGCTCACCAGTTCTTTCGGGAACGGAGACCCAGTACTTC. Residues: CASSPVLSGTETQYF. The variable domain in full, with the rest retrieved from reference TRBV18 and TRBJ2-5, is NAGVMQNPRHLVRRRGQEARLRCSPMKGHSHVYWYRQLPEEGLKFMVYLQKENIIDESGMPKERFSAEFPKEGPSILRIQQVVRGDSAAYFCASSPVLSGTETQYFGPGTRLLVL.

This clone is a singleton in its sample. This chain links TRBV5-1 with TRBJ2-2, with D maybe TRBD2 (5 bases). Trimming took off 4 bases at V and 6 bases at J, with 16 bases between the two ends. Germline lookup yields CDR1 SGHRS and CDR2 YFSETQ. This CDR3 has 15 amino acids. This CDR3 is CASSAGNGEAGELFF. The CDR3 region has the DNA TGCGCCAGCAGCGCCGGCAACGGGGAAGCCGGGGAGCTGTTTTTT. The variable domain in full, with the rest retrieved from reference TRBV5-1 and TRBJ2-2, is KAGVTQTPRYLIKTRGQQVTLSCSPISGHRSVSWYQQTPGQGLQFLFEYFSETQRNKGNFPGRFSGRQFSNSRSEMNVSTLELGDSALYLCASSAGNGEAGELFFGEGSRLTVL.

The V call is TRBV9, the J call TRBJ2-1, with D maybe TRBD2 (6 bases). Germline values: CDR1 SGDLS, CDR2 YYNGEE. There are 15 residues in the CDR3. The V gene lost 0 bases and the J gene lost 4 bases, with 11 bases spanning the gap. CDR3 coding DNA: TGTGCCAGCAGCGTAGGGGCTAGCGCGTACAATGAGCAGTTCTTC. It encodes CASSVGASAYNEQFF.

The V gene is TRBV7-2, the J gene TRBJ2-5; 9 bases are a match to TRBD1. The CDR3 contains 14 residues. Per the germline V gene, CDR1 is SGHTA and CDR2 is FQGNSA. V was pared by 5 bases and J by 10 bases, with 11 bases of the junction left unmatched. DNA for the CDR3: TGTGCCAGCAGCCTCAAGACCGGGACAGGGTTCCAGTACTTC. As protein: CASSLKTGTGFQYF.